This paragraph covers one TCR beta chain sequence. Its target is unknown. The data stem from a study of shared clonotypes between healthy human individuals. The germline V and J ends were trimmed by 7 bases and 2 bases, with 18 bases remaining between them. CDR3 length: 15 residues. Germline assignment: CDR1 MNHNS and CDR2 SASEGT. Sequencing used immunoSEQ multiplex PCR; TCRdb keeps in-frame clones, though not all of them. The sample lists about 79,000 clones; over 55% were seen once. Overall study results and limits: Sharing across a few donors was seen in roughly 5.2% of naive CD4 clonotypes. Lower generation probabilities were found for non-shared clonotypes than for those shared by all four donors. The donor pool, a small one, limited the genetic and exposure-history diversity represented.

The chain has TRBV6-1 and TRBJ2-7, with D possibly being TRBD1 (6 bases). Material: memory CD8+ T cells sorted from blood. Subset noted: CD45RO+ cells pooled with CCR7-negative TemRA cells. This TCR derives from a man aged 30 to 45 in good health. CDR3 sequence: CASMPWAGETYEQYF. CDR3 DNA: TGTGCCAGCATGCCTTGGGCAGGGGAAACCTACGAGCAGTACTTC.